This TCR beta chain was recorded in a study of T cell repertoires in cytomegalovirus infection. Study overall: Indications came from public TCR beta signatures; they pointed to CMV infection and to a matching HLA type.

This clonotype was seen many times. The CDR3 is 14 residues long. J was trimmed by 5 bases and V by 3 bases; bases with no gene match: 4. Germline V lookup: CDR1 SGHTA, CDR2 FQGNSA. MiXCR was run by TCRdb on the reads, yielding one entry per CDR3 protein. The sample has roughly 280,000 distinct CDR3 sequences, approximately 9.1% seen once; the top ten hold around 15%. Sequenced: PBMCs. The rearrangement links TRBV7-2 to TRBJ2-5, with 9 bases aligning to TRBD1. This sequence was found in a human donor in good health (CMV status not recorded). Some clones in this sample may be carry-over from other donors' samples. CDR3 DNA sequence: TGTGCCAGCAGCTTTACAGGGGGCGCGGAGACCCAGTACTTC. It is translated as CASSFTGGAETQYF.